The sequence of this TCR beta chain was determined in a study of shared clonotypes between healthy human individuals. Study context: Used for every donor were three CD4 naive, three CD4 memory, two CD8 naive and one CD8 memory plate.

Study-level points and caveats: Rarefaction curves obtained for sorted subsets showed sequencing incomplete despite large depth.

Germline V gene data show CDR1 as SGHTA and CDR2 as FQGNSA. There are 15 residues in the CDR3. V was cut by 3 bases and J by 0 bases, with 12 bases left in between. CD4+ cells were split into CD45RA+ naive and CD45RA-negative memory subsets. At the deep level, the assay was run. Using immunoSEQ multiplex PCR, the repertoire was profiled, and TCRdb retains in-frame clones only, with some absent. The sample lists nearly 1,000,000 clones; less than 85% were seen once. This clone was seen a few times. Its antigen is not identified. Other nucleotide sequences from this sample produce the same CDR3. Sequenced material: memory CD4+ T cells sorted from blood. Described subset: CD45RA-negative fraction. The V call is TRBV7-2, the J call TRBJ2-7, with D perhaps TRBD1 (6 bases). The clonotype was recovered from a man in his late teens or twenties in good health. This chain's CDR3 is CASSLDGTSSYEQYF. In DNA form, the CDR3 reads TGTGCCAGCAGCTTGGACGGGACAAGCTCCTACGAGCAGTACTTC.